One sample yielded the 29 T cell receptor beta chains listed below, sequenced in a study of cytomegalovirus exposure and HLA in healthy donors. Sequencing used immunoSEQ multiplex PCR; TCRdb keeps in-frame clones, though not all of them. The data contain roughly 130,000 clones, about 83% of them singletons. Sequencing input: PBMCs. Source of these receptors: a woman aged 25 to 39 in good health and CMV-seronegative.

This chain links TRBV5-4 with TRBJ1-2; D call uncertain. The CDR3 runs 14 residues. CDR1 is SGHNT, CDR2 YYREEE, per germline (reference sequence). Trimming stripped 4 bases from V and 2 bases from J, with 12 bases between. This CDR3 is CASSPGRENYGYTF. The CDR3 bases are TGTGCCAGCAGCCCTGGACGGGAAAACTATGGCTACACCTTC.

The chain links TRBV6-5 to TRBJ2-5; 8 bases align to TRBD1. The CDR3 is 15 amino acids. V was pared by 5 bases and J by 5 bases, with 10 bases of the junction left unmatched. Germline V gives CDR1 MNHEY, CDR2 SVGAGI. CDR3 in amino acids: CASSRGRGRGETQYF. For the CDR3, the DNA is TGTGCCAGCAGTAGGGGCAGGGGGCGCGGGGAGACCCAGTACTTC.

The chain recombines TRBV23-1 with TRBJ1-2, with D unresolved. TRBV23-1 is classed as an ORF, of uncertain function. Trimming removed 4 bases at V and 3 bases at J, with 12 bases between. The CDR3 loop spans 14 amino acids. CDR3 protein: CASSRNPRDYGYTF. The CDR3 bases are TGCGCCAGCAGTCGGAATCCACGGGACTATGGCTACACCTTC.

This clone was found once. J is TRBJ2-3 and V is TRBV4-1, with TRBD2 matching 10 bases. V shed 5 bases and J 1 base; nucleotides not matched to a gene: 6. Germline V CDR1 and CDR2: MGHRA, YSYEKL. The CDR3 has 16 amino acids. CDR3 nucleotide sequence: TGCGCCAGCAGCGTTCGACTAGCGGGTGGCACAGATACGCAGTATTTT. Translated: CASSVRLAGGTDTQYF.

The chain combines TRBV7-2 with TRBJ1-6; D call uncertain. CDR1 is SGHTA, CDR2 FQGNSA, per germline. Trimming removed 5 bases from V and 7 bases from J, with 12 bases in between. The CDR3 extends over 14 amino acids. The CDR3, as DNA: TGTGCCAGCAGCCAGCGAGAGGGCAATTCACCCCTCCACTTT. Amino acid sequence: CASSQREGNSPLHF.

This rearrangement joins TRBV7-8 to TRBJ1-3, with a possible D match to TRBD1 (6 bases). Trimming left V 6 bases short and J 4 bases short, with 10 bases between. The CDR3 extends over 13 amino acids. Germline V gives CDR1 SGHVS, CDR2 FQNEAQ. The CDR3 protein is CASRPGAGNTIYF. The CDR3 DNA reads TGTGCCAGCAGGCCAGGGGCCGGAAACACCATATATTTT.

This chain links TRBV27 with TRBJ2-7; 8 bases line up with TRBD1. Germline values: CDR1 MNHEY, CDR2 SMNVEV (reference sequence). This CDR3 spans 15 amino acids. V dropped 6 bases and J dropped 3; count of bases not matched to a gene: 10. The CDR3 nucleotides are TGTGCCAGCAGAAACCCAGGGGGCGCCATCTACGAGCAGTACTTC. Translating gives CASRNPGGAIYEQYF.

The V gene is TRBV9, the J gene TRBJ1-4; perhaps TRBD1 as D (5 bases). The V and J ends lost 1 base and 7 bases respectively, with 8 bases between them. CDR3 length: 13 residues. Germline V CDR1 and CDR2: SGDLS, YYNGEE. The CDR3 DNA is TGTGCCAGCAGCGTATCCGGGGGTGAAAAACTGTTTTTT. Protein sequence: CASSVSGGEKLFF.

At least ten counts were recorded for this clone. The rearrangement joins TRBV2 to TRBJ2-7; D may be TRBD2 (7 bases). The CDR3 is made up of 15 amino acids. V was pared by 2 bases and J by 2 bases, with 13 bases between. CDR1 is SNHLY, CDR2 FYNNEI, per germline. CDR3 residues: CASSEISRGPYEQYF. In DNA, the CDR3 is TGTGCCAGCAGTGAAATCTCGCGGGGGCCCTACGAGCAGTACTTC.

This chain uses TRBV4-2 with TRBJ2-1, with 9 nucleotides matching TRBD1. Germline trimming cut 5 bases from V and 7 bases from J; bases unmatched to any gene: 12. The CDR3 runs 16 residues. Germline V CDR1 and CDR2: LGHNA, YNFKEQ. As DNA, the CDR3 is TGTGCCAGCAGCTCCATAGGGACAGGGAACTCTAATGAGCAGTTCTTC. It codes for CASSSIGTGNSNEQFF.

The chain carries TRBV29-1 and TRBJ2-1; TRBD1 aligns across 9 bases. The CDR3 consists of 13 residues. Germline loops: CDR1 SQVTM, CDR2 ANQGSEA. Unmatched junction bases numbered 7, after V lost 7 bases and J lost 6 bases. In nucleotides, the CDR3 is TGCAGCGCTGGACAGGGGAATGGCAATGAGCAGTTCTTC. Its translation is CSAGQGNGNEQFF.

This chain links TRBV27 with TRBJ2-1; TRBD2 is a possible D gene (6 bases). The CDR3 runs to 15 residues. The V gene lost 8 bases and the J gene lost 0 bases, with 14 bases spanning the gap. Germline V CDR1 and CDR2: MNHEY, SMNVEV (reference sequence). The CDR3 nucleotides are TGTGCCAGCGCCCCACGGAGGGGCTCCTACAATGAGCAGTTCTTC. The encoded protein is CASAPRRGSYNEQFF.

A single count supports this clone. The chain has TRBV29-1 and TRBJ2-7, with a possible D match to TRBD1 (5 bases). The length of the CDR3 is 13 residues. Germline V gene data show CDR1 as SQVTM and CDR2 as ANQGSEA. With 5 bases removed from V and 2 bases from J, the gap between germline ends came to 13 bases. CDR3 sequence reads: CSVRTNSPYEQYF. CDR3 DNA sequence: TGCAGCGTTCGGACAAACTCTCCCTACGAGCAGTACTTC.

V is TRBV2 and J is TRBJ1-1, with no clear D. V was shortened by 4 bases and J by 5 bases, with 8 bases between the two germline ends. The length of the CDR3 is 12 residues. In germline, CDR1 is SNHLY, CDR2 FYNNEI. The chain's CDR3 is CASSVRGTEAFF. In DNA form, the CDR3 reads TGTGCCAGCAGTGTTCGAGGAACTGAAGCTTTCTTT.

The table lists this clone with a count of one. The V gene is TRBV2, the J gene TRBJ1-2; D possibly corresponds to TRBD1 (5 bases). V was cut by 5 bases and J by 1 base, with 17 bases left in between. The CDR3 spans 16 residues. Germline-derived CDR1 and CDR2 are SNHLY and FYNNEI. The CDR3 sequence: CASSLMTARLNYGYTF. The CDR3 DNA reads as TGTGCCAGCAGTCTTATGACAGCCAGACTTAACTATGGCTACACCTTC.

The chain employs TRBV6-5 and TRBJ2-6; tentatively, D is TRBD1 (6 bases). The germline gives CDR1 MNHEY, CDR2 SVGAGI. Trimming took off 6 bases at V and 3 bases at J, with 12 bases between the two ends. The CDR3 spans 15 residues. CDR3 coding DNA: TGTGCCAGCAGACAAACAGGGTTTGGGGCCAACGTCCTGACTTTC. This encodes CASRQTGFGANVLTF.

This rearrangement joins TRBV28 to TRBJ1-2; D is unclear. V gave up 6 bases and J gave up 3 bases, with 11 bases separating them. Germline assignment: CDR1 MDHEN and CDR2 SYDVKM. The CDR3 length is 13 residues. The CDR3 DNA reads TGTGCCAGCAGAGAGCGTAGTGACTATGGCTACACCTTC. Translating gives CASRERSDYGYTF.

The chain recombines TRBV6-5 with TRBJ1-2, with D perhaps TRBD1 (5 bases). Germline loops: CDR1 MNHEY, CDR2 SVGAGI. The CDR3 sequence is 13 residues long. Trimming cost V 5 bases and J 2 bases, with 9 bases left between them. The CDR3 reads CASSNGQNYGYTF. In DNA form, the CDR3 reads TGTGCCAGCAGTAACGGACAAAACTATGGCTACACCTTC.

The rearrangement joins TRBV11-1 to TRBJ1-6; 7 nucleotides agree with TRBD1. There are 13 residues in the CDR3. Germline V gene data show CDR1 as SGHAT and CDR2 as FQDESV (reference sequence). V shed 5 bases, J shed 8 bases, and the junction held 3 bases outside the gene matches. CDR3: CASSRTGDSPLHF. CDR3 nucleotides: TGTGCCAGCAGCCGTACAGGGGATTCACCCCTCCACTTT.

This clone was seen a single time. This rearrangement joins TRBV19 to TRBJ1-1; D may be TRBD1 (6 bases). The CDR3 has 17 amino acids. The germline CDR1 and CDR2 sequences are LNHDA and SQIVND (reference sequence). V gave up 3 bases and J gave up 5 bases, with 22 bases separating them. CDR3 DNA: TGTGCCAGTAGTATTAAGGCAGGAGGGGGGGCGAAGACTGAAGCTTTCTTT. Amino acid sequence: CASSIKAGGGAKTEAFF.

The rearrangement joins TRBV7-9 to TRBJ1-5, with D perhaps matching TRBD1 (5 bases). The CDR3 is made up of 13 amino acids. V lost 8 bases and J lost 7, with 15 bases in between. The germline gives CDR1 SEHNR, CDR2 FQNEAQ (reference sequence). This CDR3 reads CASLAGEGQPQHF. For the CDR3, the DNA is TGTGCCAGCTTAGCGGGGGAGGGGCAGCCCCAGCATTTT.

This chain links TRBV25-1 with TRBJ1-2, with D uncertain. The CDR3 spans 13 residues. V shed 4 bases and J shed 4 bases, with 10 bases lying between them. Germline lookup yields CDR1 MGHDK and CDR2 SYGVNS. The CDR3 bases are TGTGCCAGCAGTGGGGCAGCTCCCTATGGCTACACCTTC. Residues: CASSGAAPYGYTF.

Worth noting for this clone: At one boundary the junction diverges from the germline segment, which might be a read error. This chain connects TRBV13 to TRBJ1-1, with 9 bases lining up with TRBD1. There are 16 residues in the CDR3. Germline loops: CDR1 PRHDT, CDR2 FYEKMQ (reference sequence). CDR3 residues: CASSIGQGRIWTEAFF. The CDR3 DNA follows: TGTGCCAGCAGCATAGGACAGGGGAGGATATGGACTGAAGCTTTCTTT.

The genes are TRBV5-1 and TRBJ2-3; 11 bases align to TRBD2. Germline trimming cut 1 base from V and 3 bases from J; bases unmatched to any gene: 7. Looked up from germline, CDR1 is SGHRS and CDR2 is YFSETQ. The CDR3 spans 17 residues. CDR3 sequence reads: CASSLSTSGGYTDTQYF. DNA for the CDR3: TGCGCCAGCAGCTTGAGTACTAGCGGGGGATATACAGATACGCAGTATTTT. Combining the CDR3 with reference TRBV5-1 and TRBJ2-3 gives the whole variable domain KAGVTQTPRYLIKTRGQQVTLSCSPISGHRSVSWYQQTPGQGLQFLFEYFSETQRNKGNFPGRFSGRQFSNSRSEMNVSTLELGDSALYLCASSLSTSGGYTDTQYFGPGTRLTVL.

The chain uses TRBV6-1 and TRBJ1-6; D not resolved. CDR1 is MNHNS and CDR2 is SASEGT in the germline V gene. This CDR3 region has 13 residues. V dropped 6 bases and J dropped 5 bases, with 8 bases sitting between them. CDR3 sequence (DNA): TGTGCCAGCAGGGAGGACCATAATTCACCCCTCCACTTT. Translated, it gives CASREDHNSPLHF.

The chain carries TRBV28 and TRBJ1-2; no clear D gene. V was shortened by 5 bases and J by 6 bases, with 7 bases between the two germline ends. Germline lookup yields CDR1 MDHEN and CDR2 SYDVKM. CDR3 size: 11 residues. The CDR3: CASSQNHGYTF. The CDR3 DNA reads TGTGCCAGCAGTCAGAACCATGGCTACACCTTC.

This chain connects TRBV5-1 to TRBJ2-1; the match to TRBD2 covers 8 bases. Germline-derived CDR1 and CDR2 are SGHRS and YFSETQ. With 4 bases clipped from V and 9 bases from J, the junction kept 15 bases outside the gene matches. The CDR3 has 16 residues. The CDR3 spells CASSRLGGGLRGEQFF. The DNA for the CDR3 is TGCGCCAGCAGCCGATTAGGCGGGGGGCTCAGGGGTGAGCAGTTCTTC.

The CDR3 nucleotides are TGTGCCACCAGCAGAGACCTGGCGGGGAGCGAAAAACTGTTTTTT. It encodes CATSRDLAGSEKLFF. This chain links TRBV15 with TRBJ1-4; no clear D gene. Trimming took off 0 bases at V and 8 bases at J, with 13 bases between the two ends. This CDR3 is 15 amino acids long. CDR1 is LNHNV, CDR2 YYDKDF, per germline (reference sequence). The whole variable domain, filled in from reference TRBV15 and TRBJ1-4, reads DAMVIQNPRYQVTQFGKPVTLSCSQTLNHNVMYWYQQKSSQAPKLLFHYYDKDFNNEADTPDNFQSRRPNTSFCFLDIRSPGLGDTAMYLCATSRDLAGSEKLFFGSGTQLSVL.

The chain recombines TRBV5-6 with TRBJ2-1; 7 positions match TRBD1. The J segment lost 4 bases and the V segment lost 1 base, leaving 5 bases of the junction unmatched. CDR3 size: 15 residues. Germline V CDR1 and CDR2: SGHDT, YYEEEE. DNA of the CDR3: TGTGCCAGCAGCTTGTCAGGGGGTGCATACAATGAGCAGTTCTTC. Its translation is CASSLSGGAYNEQFF.